The rows below give T cell receptor beta chains drawn from one sample of a study of PD-1 blockade in mismatch repair-deficient tumors. The table came from immunoSEQ multiplex PCR; TCRdb's copy has only in-frame clones and leaves some out. This sample has about 49,000 clones, with 77% found just once. The sequencing here drew on PBMCs, taken before pembrolizumab treatment. The receptors here all came from an adult with mismatch repair-deficient cancer. Each CDR3 is given with its conserved first and last residue. The D gene is left open where the match is weak. Size is omitted from some rows. Given values are once, few, many or a class for expanded clones.

TGTGCCAGCAGTTACGCTGCGGGGACCTACGAGCAGTACTTC,CASSYAAGTYEQYF,TRBV6-5,NA,NA,TRBJ2-7,14
TGCGCCAGCAGCTTGGGGTGGGGGGTGGACACTGAAGCTTTCTTT,CASSLGWGVDTEAFF,TRBV5-1,NA,NA,TRBJ1-1,15
TGTGCCAGCAGCCCGCCCGGGGTAGGCAATCAGCCCCAGCATTTT,CASSPPGVGNQPQHF,TRBV11-3,NA,NA,TRBJ1-5,15
TGCGCCAGCAGCTTGACTGGTAGCGGGATCCAAGAGACCCAGTACTTC,CASSLTGSGIQETQYF,TRBV5-1,NA,TRBD2,TRBJ2-5,16
TGTGCTAGTGGTTTTGGGACAGGGAAGGGGGGTATATACAATGAGCAGTTCTTC,CASGFGTGKGGIYNEQFF,TRBV12-5,NA,TRBD1,TRBJ2-1,18
TGTGCCAGCAGCAAATCGCCCTTTGCCGGGAGTTTTACCGGGGAGCTGTTTTTT,CASSKSPFAGSFTGELFF,TRBV21-1,NA,NA,TRBJ2-2,18
TGCGCCAGCAGCTTAGGGGGACAGGCTAACTACGAGCAGTACTTC,CASSLGGQANYEQYF,TRBV5-1,NA,TRBD1,TRBJ2-7,15
TGCAGCGTGTACAGGGGGAACACTGAAGCTTTCTTT,CSVYRGNTEAFF,TRBV29-1,few,TRBD1,TRBJ1-1,12
TGTGCCAGCAGCGTAGCTGAGGCCATATATTTT,CASSVAEAIYF,TRBV9,NA,NA,TRBJ1-3,11
TGTGCCAGCAGTTATAATCAGCCCCAGCATTTT,CASSYNQPQHF,TRBV28,NA,NA,TRBJ1-5,11
TGTGCCAGCAAGACCGGGGACACCATTCAGGGTGAGCAGTTCTTC,CASKTGDTIQGEQFF,TRBV5-4,NA,NA,TRBJ2-1,15
TGTGCCAGTAGTTCGGACTTCTATGGCTACACCTTC,CASSSDFYGYTF,TRBV19,few,NA,TRBJ1-2,12
TGCGCCAGCAGCTTGGCCTTGGGACGGTCGCGAGAGACCCAGTACTTC,CASSLALGRSRETQYF,TRBV5-1,NA,NA,TRBJ2-5,16
TGTGCCAGTAGTGTTAGAACCAACAATGAGCAGTTCTTC,CASSVRTNNEQFF,TRBV19,NA,NA,TRBJ2-1,13
TGTGCCAGCAGGCGAGACAGGGTTTGGCCAGATACGCAGTATTTT,CASRRDRVWPDTQYF,TRBV6-1,NA,TRBD1,TRBJ2-3,15
TGTGCCAGCAGTGATGAAGTCTCCTACGAGCAGTACTTC,CASSDEVSYEQYF,TRBV2,few,NA,TRBJ2-7,13
TGTGCCAGCAGCTTGCTCTTAGCGAGGTACGTCGATGAGCAGTTCTTC,CASSLLLARYVDEQFF,TRBV7-2,NA,NA,TRBJ2-1,16
TGTGCCAGCAGATTGGCCCAGGCGAACACCGGGGAGCTGTTTTTT,CASRLAQANTGELFF,TRBV6-1,NA,NA,TRBJ2-2,15
TGTGCCAGCAGTTACAAACGGGAGGTTGTCTACAATGAGCAGTTCTTC,CASSYKREVVYNEQFF,TRBV6-5,once,TRBD2,TRBJ2-1,16
TGTGCTAGTGGTTTGCAGACTAGCACAGATACGCAGTATTTT,CASGLQTSTDTQYF,TRBV12-5,NA,NA,TRBJ2-3,14
TGTGCCAGCACCGGCGGGTATGGCTACACCTTC,CASTGGYGYTF,TRBV6-5,few,NA,TRBJ1-2,11
TGTGCCACGCAGGGTCAGGAGCAGTACTTC,CATQGQEQYF,TRBV10-3,medium-sized,NA,TRBJ2-7,10
TGCGTCAGCAGCTTAATTAGCGGGAGTATCACAGATACGCAGTATTTT,CVSSLISGSITDTQYF,TRBV5-1,NA,TRBD2,TRBJ2-3,16
TGTGCCAGCAGTTCCCCGACAGGGGGATTCACAGATACGCAGTATTTT,CASSSPTGGFTDTQYF,TRBV27,NA,TRBD1,TRBJ2-3,16
TGTGCCAGCAGCCCCTACGGCAGGATCGGCACCGGGGAGCTGTTTTTT,CASSPYGRIGTGELFF,TRBV7-9,NA,NA,TRBJ2-2,16
TGTGCCAGCAGCGCCGGACCACCCAAACGGTATGGCTACACCTTC,CASSAGPPKRYGYTF,TRBV7-9,NA,NA,TRBJ1-2,15
TGTGCCAGCAGTGGCTGGACAGGGGAAAGTCGGAACACCATATATTTT,CASSGWTGESRNTIYF,TRBV6-1,NA,TRBD1,TRBJ1-3,16
TGCGCCAGCAGCCAAAAGACAGTAACTAACTATGGCTACACCTTC,CASSQKTVTNYGYTF,TRBV4-1,NA,NA,TRBJ1-2,15
TGTGCCAGCAGCTCGACTAACTATGGCTACACCTTC,CASSSTNYGYTF,TRBV6-5,NA,NA,TRBJ1-2,12
TGTGCCAGCAGCTTTAGCGGACTGGAGGCAGATACGCAGTATTTT,CASSFSGLEADTQYF,TRBV5-6,once,NA,TRBJ2-3,15
TGCGCCAGCAGCCTGAGCGCGGCGGGACCGACAGATACGCAGTATTTT,CASSLSAAGPTDTQYF,TRBV4-1,NA,NA,TRBJ2-3,16
TGCGCCAGCAGACTAGCGGCGTTGGCCTACAATGAGCAGTTCTTC,CASRLAALAYNEQFF,TRBV4-1,few,TRBD2,TRBJ2-1,15
TGTGCCAGCAGGAGCGGGAGGGTGAATGAGCAGTTCTTC,CASRSGRVNEQFF,TRBV27,once,TRBD2,TRBJ2-1,13